Detailed here is one TCR beta chain. The antigen it binds to is not known. No much larger clone is present one base from it, and per-base qualities are unavailable. Sample treatment or condition, as interpreted from the label and publication: roughly 11-day PBMC culture with coronavirus spike peptide pools or control peptides (ViraFEST assay). The ViraFEST assay, used in the study, expanded antigen-specific T cells with peptide pools and then identified the expanded clonotypes through TCR sequencing. The convalescent patients' positive SARS-CoV-2 PCR tests were from March to December 2020, which was before the Alpha, Beta and Delta variants emerged in the United States. More than 1.5 million PBMCs per well were cultured in IMDM with 5% human AB serum and roughly 10 IU/ml IL-2, plus 10 ug/ml peptide pools. Half of the culture medium was replaced with fresh IL-2-containing medium on days 3 and 7. After 10 days of culture, CD4+ T cells were isolated by negative selection using the EasySep CD4+ T cell isolation kit. Ficoll-Paque Plus gradient centrifugation was used to isolate PBMCs from whole blood, and the isolated PBMCs were then either used fresh or cryopreserved at -140C. Each culture condition was generally run in triplicate wells.

The entry originates in a study of vaccination and CD4 T cells after COVID-19 (dated by TCRdb to between 2022 and 2023). Study-wide context: Convalescent patients had a positive SARS-CoV-2 result on nasal swab PCR, and of these patients, several had mild disease and one had severe disease. Six males and four females were included in the convalescent cohort, with two Hispanic individuals, seven Caucasians, two Asians and one multiracial person represented. Participants received two doses of either the Pfizer-BioNTech BNT162b2 vaccine (n=8) or the Moderna mRNA-1273 vaccine (n=2). Post-COVID blood samples from convalescent patients were collected a median of around 100 days after diagnosis, with a range of 35 to 161 days. The time from the second vaccine dose to post-vaccine blood sampling had a median of roughly 72 days and ranged from roughly 13 to 241 days. Overlapping spike peptide pools from SARS-CoV-2 and from the common cold coronaviruses HCoV-NL63, HCoV-OC43 and HCoV-229E were used as culture stimuli. Control cultures used a CEFX viral epitope pool as positive control, an HIV-1 Nef peptide pool as negative control, or no peptide. In ten to eleven COVID-19 convalescent patients and several infection-naive healthy vaccine recipients, researchers compared the spike-specific CD4+ TCR repertoire from before mRNA vaccination with the repertoire from after. Broad study findings and their caveats: Nearly all vaccine-specific clones in convalescent patients (304 of 307) were mono-reactive for SARS-CoV-2 spike rather than cross-reactive with common cold coronaviruses. Relatively few convalescent patients were included in the study, and early timepoints after natural infection were not analyzed. In convalescent patients, a median about 90% of post-vaccine SARS-CoV-2-reactive clones were detected only after vaccination, and vaccine-specific priming was suggested by this finding. An increase in the median number of SARS-CoV-2-reactive clonotypes from 21 after infection to a few dozen after vaccination was observed, but the change was not found to be significant.

The receptor library was made with PCR. DNA from cultured CD4+ T cells underwent TCR sequencing with the Oncomine TCR Beta short-read assay at the Johns Hopkins FTIC core. The QIAamp micro DNA kit was used to extract genomic DNA from the cultured CD4+ T cells. Oncomine TCR Beta libraries made from cultured CD4+ T cells were pooled using unique dual indexes and sequenced on an Illumina iSeq 100. The authors' analysis ran thus. Non-productive sequences were filtered out, and CDR3s that did not start with C, did not end with F or W, or were shorter than 7 amino acids were discarded. Antigen-specific clonotypes were identified using the MANAFEST web application through comparison of peptide-stimulated wells with reference and other culture wells. An FDR below 0.05, an odds ratio above 5, and a productive frequency above 0.1% in at least two of three replicate wells were required for clones to be considered positive. Clonotypes that were significantly expanded in both SARS-CoV-2 spike wells and at least one common cold coronavirus spike condition were defined as cross-reactive. Levenshtein distances (stringdist) and unrooted phylogenetic trees (ape) in R version 3.6.1 were used to assess CDR3 homology. Through fastp at Q25 and MiXCR, TCRdb rebuilt clones from the public reads, retaining in-frame beta chains. Every entry covers one CDR3 protein and lists the most common genes and DNA from its rows. The V and J calls, along with clone size, are taken from TCRdb and not from the paper's own processing. This sample comprises roughly 14,000 distinct CDR3 sequences, approximately 51% of them detected only once. Clones ranked in the top ten supply about 16% of the sample.

The junction shows trimming of 7 bases on V and 5 bases on J, and the gene matches do not reach 7 bases of it. The germline V gene (reference sequence) supplies CDR1 DFQATT and CDR2 SNEGSKA. Inclusive of the bounding cysteine and phenylalanine, the CDR3 is 13 residues long. The sequence is cut down to CDR3 DNA, 39 bases in frame from base 1. This sequence uses TRBV20-1 and TRBJ2-2; 7 central bases correspond to TRBD2. The source of this sequence is a human donor who had recovered from COVID-19. Sequencing was performed on CD4+ T cells from blood, cultured in vitro, taken before SARS-CoV-2 vaccination. This receptor has the CDR3 CSGERDGTGELFF. At the DNA level, the sequence is TGCAGTGGTGAGCGGGACGGGACCGGGGAGCTGTTTTTT.